Each of the 16 T cell receptor beta chains below was sequenced from the same sample in a study of shared T cell receptors in the human thymus. Clones were read by immunoSEQ multiplex PCR, and TCRdb kept only the in-frame ones, dropping some. Here the sample spans about 730,000 clones, 80% to 90% being singletons. In addition, the sample was reused for a study of human thymus T cells.

Sample: thymocytes. The receptors shown here come from a girl less than two years old with a congenital heart defect.

The chain is built from TRBV29-1 and TRBJ1-2; D is unresolved. This CDR3 is 10 amino acids long. Germline-derived CDR1 and CDR2 are SQVTM and ANQGSEA. Trimming pared 6 bases from V and 6 bases from J, leaving 8 bases between. CDR3 in amino acids: CSVREHGYTF. In DNA, the CDR3 is TGCAGCGTCCGGGAGCATGGCTACACCTTC.

The chain carries TRBV5-6 and TRBJ1-5, with D unresolved. Trimming took off 4 bases at V and 6 bases at J, with 11 bases between the two ends. CDR3 size: 13 residues. Germline V gene data show CDR1 as SGHDT and CDR2 as YYEEEE. CDR3 coding DNA: TGTGCCAGCAGCCGCCTGTTGAGTCAGCCCCAGCATTTT. As protein: CASSRLLSQPQHF.

The J gene is TRBJ2-5, the V gene TRBV11-3; TRBD1 might be the D (5 bases). The CDR3 loop spans 13 amino acids. CDR1 and CDR2 (germline): SGHNT, YENEEA. V was pared by 5 bases and J by 6 bases, with 13 bases between. For the CDR3, the DNA is TGTGCCAGCAGCCTCCGGCCAGGGAAGACCCAGTACTTC. Protein product: CASSLRPGKTQYF.

The chain links TRBV19 to TRBJ1-6, with D possibly TRBD1 on 6 matching bases. The CDR3 is made up of 13 amino acids. Germline V lookup: CDR1 LNHDA, CDR2 SQIVND (reference sequence). The V end was cut by 3 bases, the J end by 9 bases, with 9 bases between. The CDR3 nucleotides read TGTGCCAGTAGTATGGGGGACACTTCACCCCTCCACTTT. Encoded protein: CASSMGDTSPLHF.

DNA for the CDR3: TGCGCCAGCAGCTTGGGACAGAGATACGAGCAGTACTTC. Translation: CASSLGQRYEQYF. V usage is TRBV5-1 and J usage is TRBJ2-7; the D gene is possibly TRBD1 (5 bases). The length of the CDR3 is 13 residues. V gave up 0 bases and J gave up 4 bases, with 8 bases separating them. From germline, CDR1 is SGHRS and CDR2 YFSETQ. Full variable domain (missing parts from reference TRBV5-1 and TRBJ2-7): KAGVTQTPRYLIKTRGQQVTLSCSPISGHRSVSWYQQTPGQGLQFLFEYFSETQRNKGNFPGRFSGRQFSNSRSEMNVSTLELGDSALYLCASSLGQRYEQYFGPGTRLTVT.

The chain couples TRBV27 to TRBJ1-3, with TRBD1 matching over 7 bases. CDR1 MNHEY and CDR2 SMNVEV come from the germline V gene (reference sequence). Germline trimming cut 3 bases from V and 8 bases from J; bases unmatched to any gene: 16. CDR3 length equals 17 residues. CDR3 loop: CASSFSGQPQQGHTIYF. The CDR3 DNA sequence: TGTGCCAGCAGTTTTTCGGGACAGCCCCAACAAGGGCACACCATATATTTT.

This chain uses TRBV7-8 with TRBJ2-2; D perhaps matches TRBD2 (5 bases). V was cut by 2 bases and J by 4 bases, with 11 bases left in between. This CDR3 spans 15 amino acids. Looked up from germline, CDR1 is SGHVS and CDR2 is FQNEAQ. This chain's CDR3 is CASSLTRVPTGELFF. For the CDR3, the DNA is TGTGCCAGCAGCTTAACTAGGGTTCCCACCGGGGAGCTGTTTTTT.

The chain recombines TRBV10-3 with TRBJ1-3; D gene uncertain. Germline values: CDR1 ENHRY, CDR2 SYGVKD. There are 15 residues in the CDR3. Trimming pared 7 bases from V and 0 bases from J, leaving 13 bases between. This CDR3 reads CAITAWTSSGNTIYF. CDR3 bases: TGTGCCATCACTGCGTGGACTTCCTCTGGAAACACCATATATTTT.

V usage is TRBV14 and J usage is TRBJ1-1; D is undetermined. This CDR3 region has 14 residues. Per the germline V gene, CDR1 is SGHDN and CDR2 is FVKESK. The V end was cut by 2 bases, the J end by 1 base, with 8 bases between. CDR3 amino acids: CASSQRGKNTEAFF. As DNA, the CDR3 is TGTGCCAGCAGCCAAAGAGGGAAGAACACTGAAGCTTTCTTT.

V gene TRBV2 combines with J gene TRBJ1-5, with D hard to call. CDR3 size: 14 residues. Trimming left V 6 bases short and J 0 bases short, with 9 bases between. Germline CDR1 and CDR2: SNHLY and FYNNEI. The CDR3 DNA sequence: TGTGCCAGCAGCCGATACAATAGCAATCAGCCCCAGCATTTT. As protein: CASSRYNSNQPQHF.

This clone turned up a few times. The chain joins TRBV7-9 to TRBJ1-2; D ambiguous. CDR1 and CDR2 (germline): SEHNR, FQNEAQ (reference sequence). V shed 7 bases and J shed 6 bases, with 18 bases lying between them. This CDR3 has 14 amino acids. The DNA of the CDR3 is TGTGCCAGCAACTCACCCGGGGAGTTCGATGGCTACACCTTC. It codes for CASNSPGEFDGYTF.

This chain links TRBV12-5 with TRBJ2-7; D is uncertain. V lost 7 bases and J 0 bases, leaving 13 bases between the germline ends. Germline assignment: CDR1 LGHNT and CDR2 FRNRAP. The CDR3 contains 14 residues. CDR3 sequence reads: CASVHSESSYEQYF. The CDR3 DNA reads TGTGCTAGTGTTCACAGTGAGAGCTCCTACGAGCAGTACTTC.

This clone was seen only once. The V gene is TRBV10-3, the J gene TRBJ1-1, with D maybe TRBD1 (5 bases). This CDR3 has 13 amino acids. V lost 6 bases and J lost 4, with 12 bases in between. Per germline, CDR1 ENHRY and CDR2 SYGVKD. Here the CDR3 DNA reads TGTGCCATCAGAGGGGATTTGGGCACTGAAGCTTTCTTT. Translation gives CAIRGDLGTEAFF.

V and J are TRBV9 and TRBJ1-1, with 9 bases matching TRBD1. The V gene's germline CDR1 is SGDLS and CDR2 YYNGEE. CDR3 length: 15 amino acids. V was clipped by 4 bases and J by 2 bases; unmatched bases: 6. The DNA of the CDR3 is TGTGCCAGCAGCCCTCGGACAGGGGAAAACACTGAAGCTTTCTTT. It is translated as CASSPRTGENTEAFF.

The rearrangement uses TRBV28 and TRBJ2-1, with 10 bases fitting TRBD2. Germline CDR1 is MDHEN and CDR2 is SYDVKM. Trimming removed 6 bases from V and 0 bases from J; junction bases left unmatched: 14. The CDR3 runs to 19 residues. This CDR3 reads CASSRGALAGWSSYNEQFF. The CDR3, as DNA: TGTGCCAGCAGCCGGGGGGCACTAGCGGGGTGGAGCTCCTACAATGAGCAGTTCTTC.

The chain recombines TRBV19 with TRBJ2-1; 11 bases map to TRBD2. CDR1 is LNHDA and CDR2 is SQIVND in the germline V gene (reference sequence). The J segment lost 8 bases and the V segment lost 4 bases, leaving 13 bases of the junction unmatched. The CDR3 has 17 amino acids. This chain's CDR3 is CASSTIFRRLAGYEQFF. The CDR3, as DNA: TGTGCCAGTAGTACCATATTCCGCAGACTAGCGGGGTATGAGCAGTTCTTC.